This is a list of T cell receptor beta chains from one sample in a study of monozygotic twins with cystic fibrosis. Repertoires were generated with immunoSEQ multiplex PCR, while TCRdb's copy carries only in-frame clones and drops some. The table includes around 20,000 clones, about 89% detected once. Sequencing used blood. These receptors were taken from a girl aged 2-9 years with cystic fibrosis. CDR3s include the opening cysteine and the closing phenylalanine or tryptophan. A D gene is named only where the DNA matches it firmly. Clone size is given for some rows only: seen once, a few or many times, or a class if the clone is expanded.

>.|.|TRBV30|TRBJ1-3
CAWSVLVPTNGNTIYF
TGTGCCTGGAGTGTACTGGTCCCCACGAACGGAAACACCATATATTTT
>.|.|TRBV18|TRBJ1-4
CASSPNNEKLFF
TGTGCCAGCTCACCCAATAATGAAAAACTGTTTTTT
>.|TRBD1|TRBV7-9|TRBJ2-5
CASSLTGKETQYF
TGTGCCAGCAGCCTGACAGGGAAAGAGACCCAGTACTTC
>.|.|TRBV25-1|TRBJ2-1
CASSEWKGNEQFF
TGTGCCAGCAGTGAATGGAAGGGGAATGAGCAGTTCTTC
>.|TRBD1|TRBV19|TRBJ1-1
CASSILPRTGGNTEAFF
TGTGCCAGTAGTATATTACCCCGGACAGGGGGGAACACTGAAGCTTTCTTT
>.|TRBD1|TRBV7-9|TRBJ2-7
CASSLGGWGQDDEQYF
TGTGCCAGCAGCTTAGGCGGGTGGGGACAGGATGACGAGCAGTACTTC
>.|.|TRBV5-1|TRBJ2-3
CASSFGPISSTDTQYF
TGCGCCAGCAGCTTTGGACCCATCTCTAGCACAGATACGCAGTATTTT
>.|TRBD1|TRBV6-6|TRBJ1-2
CASSTRQGTAYGYTF
TGTGCCAGCAGCACCCGACAGGGGACTGCTTATGGCTACACCTTC
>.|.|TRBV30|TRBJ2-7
CAWSVLASSYEQYF
TGTGCCTGGAGTGTACTGGCGAGCTCCTACGAGCAGTACTTC
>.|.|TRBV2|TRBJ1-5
CASSETPGNQPQHF
TGTGCCAGCAGTGAAACACCGGGTAATCAGCCCCAGCATTTT
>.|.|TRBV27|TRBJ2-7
CASSFEGAGEQYF
TGTGCCAGCAGTTTTGAAGGGGCTGGCGAGCAGTACTTC
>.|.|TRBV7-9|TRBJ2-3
CASSLRGGADTQYF
TGTGCCAGCAGCTTACGAGGGGGGGCAGATACGCAGTATTTT
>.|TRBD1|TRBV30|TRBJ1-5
CAWDRGRGQPQHF
TGTGCTTGGGACAGGGGGCGCGGGCAGCCCCAGCATTTT
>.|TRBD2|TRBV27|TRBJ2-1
CASRREAGAFDEQFF
TGTGCCAGCAGGAGGGAAGCGGGAGCTTTCGATGAGCAGTTCTTC
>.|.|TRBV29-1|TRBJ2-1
CSVGGQTYNERFF
TGCAGCGTTGGTGGGCAAACCTACAATGAGCGGTTCTTC
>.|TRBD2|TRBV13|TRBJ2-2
CASSPRSSGSETGELFF
TGTGCCAGCAGCCCCCGTAGTAGCGGGAGCGAAACCGGGGAGCTGTTTTTT
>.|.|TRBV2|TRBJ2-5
CASSEAAAGAGTQYF
TGTGCCAGCAGTGAAGCGGCAGCAGGGGCCGGGACCCAGTACTTC
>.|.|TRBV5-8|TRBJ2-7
CASSLQDGPVYEQYF
TGTGCCAGCAGCTTGCAGGACGGACCGGTTTACGAGCAGTACTTC
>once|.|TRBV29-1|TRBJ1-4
CSVLDSAEKLFF
TGCAGCGTTCTGGACAGTGCCGAAAAACTGTTTTTT
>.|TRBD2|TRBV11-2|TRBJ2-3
CASSPLGTSGSPDTQYF
TGTGCCAGCAGCCCCCTCGGGACTAGCGGGAGCCCAGATACGCAGTATTTT
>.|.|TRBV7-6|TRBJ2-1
CASSLAPEGSGVSNEQFF
TGTGCCAGCAGCTTAGCCCCCGAGGGGTCAGGGGTGAGCAATGAGCAGTTCTTC
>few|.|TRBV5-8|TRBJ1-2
CASSTGLPGGYTF
TGTGCCAGCAGTACGGGCCTACCTGGGGGCTACACCTTC
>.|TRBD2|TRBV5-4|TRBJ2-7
CASSPAAGLATEQYF
TGTGCCAGCAGCCCCGCGGCGGGACTAGCCACCGAGCAGTACTTC
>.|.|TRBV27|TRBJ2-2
CASRRTATGELFF
TGTGCCAGCAGACGTACAGCCACCGGGGAGCTGTTTTTT
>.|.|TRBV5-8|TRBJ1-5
CASSSSVPLGWNQPQHF
TGTGCCAGCAGCTCCTCCGTCCCCCTGGGTTGGAATCAGCCCCAGCATTTT
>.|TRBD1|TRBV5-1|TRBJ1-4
CASSSKQGGNEKLFF
TGCGCCAGCAGCTCTAAACAGGGGGGGAATGAAAAACTGTTTTTT
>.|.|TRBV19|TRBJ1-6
CASSRGGNSPLHF
TGTGCCAGTAGTAGGGGTGGGAATTCACCCCTCCACTTT
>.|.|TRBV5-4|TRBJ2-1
CASSSAYNEQFF
TGTGCCAGCAGCTCCGCCTACAATGAGCAGTTCTTC
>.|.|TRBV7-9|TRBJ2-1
CASSSRSSSYNEQFF
TGTGCCAGCAGCTCCCGTAGCAGCTCCTACAATGAGCAGTTCTTC
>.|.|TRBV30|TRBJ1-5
CALGSDRYSNQPQHF
TGTGCCCTAGGCAGTGATCGATATAGCAATCAGCCCCAGCATTTT
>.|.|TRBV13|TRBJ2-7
CASSFGRLPEQQYF
TGTGCCAGCAGCTTCGGAAGACTTCCCGAGCAGCAGTACTTC
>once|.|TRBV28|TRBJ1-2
CATTQGSNYGYTF
TGTGCCACTACCCAGGGATCTAACTATGGCTACACCTTC
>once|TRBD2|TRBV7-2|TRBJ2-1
CASTQTSGSYNEQFF
TGTGCCAGCACTCAGACTAGCGGCTCCTACAATGAGCAGTTCTTC
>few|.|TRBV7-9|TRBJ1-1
CASSLVGLGGARNTEAFF
TGTGCCAGCAGCTTAGTAGGACTGGGGGGTGCCAGAAACACTGAAGCTTTCTTT
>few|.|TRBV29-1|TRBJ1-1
CSVEQGFARTEAFF
TGCAGCGTTGAGCAGGGATTCGCTCGCACTGAAGCTTTCTTT
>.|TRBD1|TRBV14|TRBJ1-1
CASSQPGGTTEAFF
TGTGCCAGCAGCCAACCAGGGGGAACCACTGAAGCTTTCTTT
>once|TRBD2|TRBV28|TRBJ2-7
CASSSWTSGSYEQYF
TGTGCCAGCAGTTCTTGGACTAGCGGATCCTACGAGCAGTACTTC
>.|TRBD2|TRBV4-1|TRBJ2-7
CASSPGTTGSSYEQYF
TGCGCCAGCAGCCCCGGGACTACCGGGAGCTCCTACGAGCAGTACTTC
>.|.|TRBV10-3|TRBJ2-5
CAISERDQETQYF
TGTGCCATCAGTGAGAGGGACCAAGAGACCCAGTACTTC
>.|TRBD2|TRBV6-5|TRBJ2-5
CASSSQTSGGGETQYF
TGTGCCAGCAGTTCGCAGACTAGCGGAGGGGGGGAGACCCAGTACTTC
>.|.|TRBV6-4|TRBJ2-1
CASSETGEGHNEQFF
TGTGCCAGCAGTGAGACAGGGGAGGGTCACAATGAGCAGTTCTTC